The TCR beta chain described here comes from a study of blood T cells in healthy people across ages. General study results and limits: Among T cells, TCR beta diversity per million cells dropped roughly linearly as age rose. Naive T cell percentage showed a strong correlation with the diversity of TCR beta.

It was with a sample-barcoded 5' primer and a J-beta primer mix that a second PCR of roughly 6 to 11 cycles was run. Each single sample gave us at least 3 million CDR3-containing paired-end reads. From the 5' RACE reads, TCRdb called clonotypes with MiXCR, one entry per CDR3 protein. The sample includes 1.5 million to 2 million distinct CDR3 sequences, about 39% of them seen just once. As regards this clonotype: The antigen is unknown.

The CDR3 extends over 14 amino acids. V was shortened by 0 bases and J by 6 bases, with 11 bases between the two germline ends. The germline V gene has CDR1 LGHDT and CDR2 YNNKEL (reference sequence). Extraction yielded at least 6 micrograms of total RNA per sample. The origin of this receptor is a human donor in good health. The rearrangement links TRBV3-1 to TRBJ1-2; unclear D gene. Sequencing was done on a sample of blood. Here the CDR3 reads CASSQENIYNGYTF. The CDR3 region has the DNA TGTGCCAGCAGCCAAGAAAACATATACAATGGCTACACCTTC.